The sequence of this T cell receptor (beta chain) was determined in a study of STAT3 mutations in large granular lymphocyte leukemia. Findings of the study overall: Differing intervals and regimens complicate linking therapy response to clone burden. Every T-LGLL patient had at least one immunodominant TCRbeta clonotype.

Turning to this clone: The antigen remains unidentified.

V dropped 3 bases and J dropped 2 bases, with 14 bases sitting between them. The CDR3 spans 15 residues. Germline-derived CDR1 and CDR2 are LNHDA and SQIVND (reference sequence). Assay: immunoSEQ multiplex PCR; the TCRdb copy retains only in-frame clones and omits some. In the table there are approximately 42,000 clones, around 80% of which are singletons. Sequenced sample: PBMCs. The TCR sequence derives from a human donor with T large granular lymphocyte leukemia. Some clones in this sample may be carry-over from other donors' samples. The chain employs TRBV19 and TRBJ2-7, with a tentative D call TRBD1 (5 bases). The CDR3 coding sequence is TGTGCCAGTAGTATTTTGGGGCGTCCTCCCTACGAGCAGTACGTC. This gives the protein CASSILGRPPYEQYV.